This T cell receptor beta chain was sequenced for a study of control samples from healthy donors and cancer patients. The data were produced by immunoSEQ multiplex PCR, yet TCRdb's version contains in-frame clones alone and is incomplete. Here the sample spans 130,000 to 150,000 clones, roughly 89% being singletons. The CDR3 length is 13 residues. Germline V lookup: CDR1 SGHDT, CDR2 YYEEEE. Trimming took off 2 bases at V and 2 bases at J, with 2 bases between the two ends. Specimen: blood. The V call is TRBV5-6, the J call TRBJ2-6; D uncertain. The source is a man aged 25 to 40 in good health. CDR3 sequence: CASSLPGANVLTF. In DNA form, the CDR3 reads TGTGCCAGCAGCTTACCTGGGGCCAACGTCCTGACTTTC.